The 12 T cell receptor beta chains presented below share a single source sample, sequenced in a study of shared clonotypes between healthy human individuals. Naive CD8 cells comprised CD45RO-negative, CCR7-positively selected cells, excluding terminally differentiated effector memory CD45RA+ cells. Profiling relied on immunoSEQ multiplex PCR, and the TCRdb table lists in-frame clones only, not all of them. Among 700,000 to 950,000 clones listed, about 97% were seen once. Sequenced sample: naive CD8+ T cells sorted from blood. Receptor source: a young man in good health.

This clone occurred once. The V gene is TRBV11-2, the J gene TRBJ2-1, with no clear D. Between the trimmed V and J ends, which lost 2 bases and 3 bases, there was a span of 5 bases. The CDR3 length is 13 residues. Germline CDR1 reads SGHAT; CDR2 reads FQNNGV. The CDR3 nucleotides are TGTGCCAGCAGCTTATTACGCTACAATGAGCAGTTCTTC. Translated, it gives CASSLLRYNEQFF.

The chain employs TRBV7-3 and TRBJ2-7; 10 bases map to TRBD2. The CDR3 has 15 amino acids. Losses at the gene ends were 5 bases for V and 4 bases for J; bases not matched to a gene: 8. Germline assignment: CDR1 SGHTA and CDR2 FQGTGA. The CDR3, as DNA: TGTGCCAGCAGCCGCGGGGCTAGCGGGAGTTACGAGCAGTACTTC. Translation gives CASSRGASGSYEQYF.

The chain links TRBV7-9 to TRBJ2-3; the D gene could be TRBD1 or TRBD2 (5 bases each). Germline CDR1 SEHNR, CDR2 FQNEAQ (reference sequence). The CDR3 is 15 amino acids. V was cut by 3 bases and J by 2 bases, with 12 bases left in between. The CDR3 DNA reads as TGTGCCAGCAGCTTGCGGGCAGGGTCCACAGATACGCAGTATTTT. Translation gives CASSLRAGSTDTQYF.

V is TRBV5-1 and J is TRBJ2-7; tentatively, D is TRBD2 (6 bases). From germline, CDR1 is SGHRS and CDR2 YFSETQ. The CDR3 is 13 amino acids. V lost 5 bases to trimming and J lost 7 bases, with 16 bases between them. CDR3 sequence: CASRAGTAGEQYF. The CDR3 DNA reads TGCGCCAGCAGAGCCGGGACGGCGGGGGAGCAGTACTTC.

The gene calls are TRBV5-6 and TRBJ2-7; D may be TRBD1 or TRBD2 (6 bases each). CDR1 and CDR2 from the germline V gene are SGHDT and YYEEEE. V lost 5 bases and J lost 7, with 19 bases in between. This CDR3 spans 14 amino acids. The CDR3 region has the DNA TGTGCCAGCAGTGAAGGGGGGATCGGCGAGGAGCAGTACTTC. Its translation is CASSEGGIGEEQYF. Using reference TRBV5-6 and TRBJ2-7 for the parts outside the CDR3, the full variable domain is DAGVTQSPTHLIKTRGQQVTLRCSPKSGHDTVSWYQQALGQGPQFIFQYYEEEERQRGNFPDRFSGHQFPNYSSELNVNALLLGDSALYLCASSEGGIGEEQYFGPGTRLTVT.

In this sample, this clone turned up once. The CDR3 spells CASSLDAMNEQFF. CDR3 DNA: TGTGCCAGCAGCTTGGATGCAATGAATGAGCAGTTCTTC. V usage is TRBV5-4 and J usage is TRBJ2-1; D remains unclear. V gave up 0 bases and J gave up 7 bases, with 8 bases separating them. Germline CDR1 SGHNT, CDR2 YYREEE (reference sequence). The CDR3 has 13 residues.

This rearrangement joins TRBV27 to TRBJ2-1, with D possibly being TRBD2 (6 bases). The CDR3 contains 13 residues. V gave up 8 bases and J gave up 7 bases, with 15 bases separating them. The V gene's germline CDR1 is MNHEY and CDR2 SMNVEV (reference sequence). CDR3 in amino acids: CASGVAGSNEQFF. Written as DNA, the CDR3 is TGTGCCAGCGGCGTGGCGGGGAGTAATGAGCAGTTCTTC.

The chain couples TRBV7-8 to TRBJ2-1; 8 nucleotides agree with TRBD2. There are 19 residues in the CDR3. Germline CDR1 and CDR2: SGHVS and FQNEAQ. V dropped 1 base and J dropped 0; count of bases not matched to a gene: 11. The CDR3 coding sequence is TGTGCCAGCAGCTTAGGCCCTGGCTTGAGCGGGAGCTCCTACAATGAGCAGTTCTTC. Translation: CASSLGPGLSGSSYNEQFF.

On this clone itself: The same CDR3 can be traced to other DNA sequences in this sample. V gene TRBV7-6 combines with J gene TRBJ1-1; unclear D gene. Trimming cost V 2 bases and J 1 base, with 5 bases left between them. Germline V CDR1 and CDR2: SGHVS, FNYEAQ. This CDR3 contains 13 residues. This chain's CDR3 is CASSLSANTEAFF. In DNA form, the CDR3 reads TGTGCCAGCAGCTTATCGGCGAACACTGAAGCTTTCTTT.

The chain uses TRBV7-9 and TRBJ2-1; 12 bases fit TRBD2. This CDR3 region has 14 residues. Looked up from germline, CDR1 is SEHNR and CDR2 is FQNEAQ (reference sequence). Losses at the gene ends were 8 bases for V and 7 bases for J; bases not matched to a gene: 6. For the CDR3, the DNA is TGTGCCAGCGCTAGCACTAGCGGGAGGAATGAGCAGTTCTTC. Translated, it gives CASASTSGRNEQFF. The full variable domain, its missing parts supplied by reference TRBV7-9 and TRBJ2-1, is DTGVSQNPRHKITKRGQNVTFRCDPISEHNRLYWYRQTLGQGPEFLTYFQNEAQLEKSRLLSDRFSAERPKGSFSTLEIQRTEQGDSAMYLCASASTSGRNEQFFGPGTRLTVL.

The V gene is TRBV5-5, the J gene TRBJ2-1; either TRBD1 or TRBD2 may supply D (5 bases each). The V end was cut by 3 bases, the J end by 7 bases, with 17 bases between. Germline CDR1 is SGHKS and CDR2 is YYEKEE (reference sequence). CDR3 length: 15 amino acids. CDR3 amino acids: CASSSRDPPRNEQFF. CDR3 coding DNA: TGTGCCAGCAGCTCCCGGGACCCCCCTCGAAATGAGCAGTTCTTC.

Concerning this clone itself: Germline is not matched at one junction end, which may reflect a read error. The V gene is TRBV6-1, the J gene TRBJ2-7; 14 nucleotides align to TRBD2. Germline V lookup: CDR1 MNHNS, CDR2 SASEGT. The CDR3 is 16 residues long. CDR3 DNA: TGTGCCAGCAGTGAAGGGATCGGGACTAGCGGGAGAACCCAACAGTTC. It encodes CASSEGIGTSGRTQQF.